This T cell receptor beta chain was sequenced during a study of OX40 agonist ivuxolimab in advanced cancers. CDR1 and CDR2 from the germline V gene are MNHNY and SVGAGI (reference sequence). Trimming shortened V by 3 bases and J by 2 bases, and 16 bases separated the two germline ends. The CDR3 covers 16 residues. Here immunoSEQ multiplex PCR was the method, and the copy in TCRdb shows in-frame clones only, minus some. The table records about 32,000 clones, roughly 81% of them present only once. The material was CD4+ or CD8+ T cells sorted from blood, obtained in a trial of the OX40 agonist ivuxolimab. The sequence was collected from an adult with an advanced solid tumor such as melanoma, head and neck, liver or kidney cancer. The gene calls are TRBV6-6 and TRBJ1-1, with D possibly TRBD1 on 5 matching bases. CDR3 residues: CASSYGTGKLNTEAFF. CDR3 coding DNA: TGTGCCAGCAGTTATGGGACTGGGAAGTTAAACACTGAAGCTTTCTTT.